This is a list of T cell receptor beta chains from one sample in a study of blood T cell repertoires in COVID-19. Measured with immunoSEQ multiplex PCR; TCRdb has only the in-frame clones, and not every one. The sample has around 250,000 clones, approximately 84% seen once. Sequencing used PBMCs or T cells enriched from blood (not recorded which). These receptors were collected from a man aged 40-49 years who had recovered from COVID-19. Each CDR3 is given with its conserved first and last residue. The D gene is left open where the match is weak. Clone size is shown for a subset of rows, as once, few, many or a class of expanded clone.

j_gene	abundance	v_gene	d_gene	CDR3nt	CDR3aa
TRBJ1-5	NA	TRBV10-3	NA	TGTGCCATCAGGCCGGGACTCGAGAGCAATCAGCCCCAGCATTTT	CAIRPGLESNQPQHF
TRBJ2-7	NA	TRBV28	TRBD1	TGTGCCAGCAGTTTGGGACAGGGGTTGGGTAAGGCCTACGAGCAGTACTTC	CASSLGQGLGKAYEQYF
TRBJ1-2	NA	TRBV4-1	NA	TGCGCCAGCAGTGACCGACAGCCTGGCTACACCTTC	CASSDRQPGYTF
TRBJ1-2	NA	TRBV29-1	NA	TGCAGCGGCTCACGGGGGGCTGGTGGCTACACCTTC	CSGSRGAGGYTF
TRBJ2-1	NA	TRBV7-8	NA	TGTGCCAGCAGCACCGGGAATTACAATGAGCAGTTCTTC	CASSTGNYNEQFF
TRBJ2-7	NA	TRBV7-8	TRBD1	TGTGCCAGCAGCTTAGAGGGGGCAAGGGACGAGCAGTACTTC	CASSLEGARDEQYF
TRBJ1-6	NA	TRBV7-6	NA	TGTGCCAGCAGCGGCCCGTTGGCGGTCAGGGGCCCCCTCCACTTT	CASSGPLAVRGPLHF
TRBJ2-2	NA	TRBV28	TRBD2	TGTGCCAGCGTTGAGGCGGGAGGGAGCACCGGGGAGCTGTTTTTT	CASVEAGGSTGELFF
TRBJ2-3	NA	TRBV10-2	NA	TGCGCCAGCAGCGCCGGATCCCAGGGCCGGGATACGCAGTATTTT	CASSAGSQGRDTQYF
TRBJ1-5	NA	TRBV12-5	NA	TGTGCTAGTGGTTTGGAAACAAGTCAGCCCCAGCATTTT	CASGLETSQPQHF
TRBJ1-6	NA	TRBV5-4	NA	TGTGCCAGCAGCTCCACCTCATACAGGGAGAGTACCCTCCACTTT	CASSSTSYRESTLHF
TRBJ2-3	NA	TRBV7-3	NA	TGTGCCAGCAGCCTATTAGGGACTCCCACAGATACGCAGTATTTT	CASSLLGTPTDTQYF
TRBJ2-1	NA	TRBV7-2	TRBD2	TGTGCCAGCTGCGTGGGGACTAGTCCTTACAATGAGCAGTTCTTC	CASCVGTSPYNEQFF
TRBJ2-2	NA	TRBV6-5	TRBD2	TGTGCCAGCAGTTTACCGGGAGGGCCTCCCGGGGAGCTGTTTTTT	CASSLPGGPPGELFF
TRBJ2-5	once	TRBV10-3	NA	TGTGCCATCAGCGTGAGGGGGCAAGAGACCCAGTACTTC	CAISVRGQETQYF
TRBJ1-1	NA	TRBV7-2	NA	TGTGCCAGCAGCTTTACGTACTCCCTAACTGAAGCTTTCTTT	CASSFTYSLTEAFF
TRBJ1-6	once	TRBV5-6	TRBD1	TGTGCCAGCAGCGCCGACAGGGGGAGGGTTAGCTCACCCCTCCACTTT	CASSADRGRVSSPLHF
TRBJ2-7	NA	TRBV28	TRBD1	TGTGCCAGCAGGAGACTGGGGACAGGTTCGGAATACGAGCAGTACTTC	CASRRLGTGSEYEQYF
TRBJ1-3	NA	TRBV30	TRBD1	TGTGCCTGGCGAGGGCGGAAAGGGGGCCTCGGTGGAAACACCATATATTTT	CAWRGRKGGLGGNTIYF
TRBJ1-1	once	TRBV28	TRBD1	TGTGCCAGCAGTTCCCTCGGGACAGGGCGCACTGAAGCTTTCTTT	CASSSLGTGRTEAFF
TRBJ2-7	NA	TRBV9	NA	TGTGCCAGCAGCGTAGAGGGGGTGCCCTACGAGCAGTACTTC	CASSVEGVPYEQYF
TRBJ1-1	NA	TRBV30	NA	TGTGCCTGGAGTGCCGTGAGCCCTGAAGCTTTCTTT	CAWSAVSPEAFF
TRBJ2-7	NA	TRBV19	TRBD2	TGTGCCAGTAGTATCGCTCTCGGACTAGCGGCCTCCTACGAGCAGTACTTC	CASSIALGLAASYEQYF
TRBJ2-3	NA	TRBV5-1	TRBD2	TGCGCCAGCAGCCAGGCGGGGGGGCTAGCAGATACGCAGTATTTT	CASSQAGGLADTQYF
TRBJ2-1	NA	TRBV18	TRBD1	TGTGCCAGCTCACCCGAGACAGGGTCCTACAATGAGCAGTTCTTC	CASSPETGSYNEQFF
TRBJ1-5	many	TRBV27	TRBD1	TGTGCCAGCAGTCCGCGGGACAGGGGTGATCAGCCCCAGCATTTT	CASSPRDRGDQPQHF
TRBJ1-3	NA	TRBV7-2	NA	TGTGCCAGCAGCTTAGCGAGGGCAGGAAACTCTGGAAACACCATATATTTT	CASSLARAGNSGNTIYF
TRBJ2-1	NA	TRBV10-3	TRBD1	TGTGCCATCAGTGAGTGGGGTAGCAGCAGGGGGACAACTGAGCAGTTCTTC	CAISEWGSSRGTTEQFF
TRBJ2-5	NA	TRBV24-1	TRBD2	TGTGCCACCAGTGACTTCGGACTAGTGGGGGAGACCCAGTACTTC	CATSDFGLVGETQYF
TRBJ2-3	NA	TRBV28	TRBD2	TGTGCCAGCAGTAGGCTAGCGGACACAGATACGCAGTATTTT	CASSRLADTDTQYF
TRBJ2-3	NA	TRBV5-1	TRBD1	TGCGCCAGCAGCTCGGGACAGTTCACAGATACGCAGTATTTT	CASSSGQFTDTQYF
TRBJ2-1	NA	TRBV6-5	NA	TGTGCCAGCAACCAAAAAGCCTCCTACAATGAGCAGTTCTTC	CASNQKASYNEQFF
TRBJ2-3	NA	TRBV9	NA	TGTGCCAGCAGCGCCCGACAGGCCCTAGATACGCAGTATTTT	CASSARQALDTQYF